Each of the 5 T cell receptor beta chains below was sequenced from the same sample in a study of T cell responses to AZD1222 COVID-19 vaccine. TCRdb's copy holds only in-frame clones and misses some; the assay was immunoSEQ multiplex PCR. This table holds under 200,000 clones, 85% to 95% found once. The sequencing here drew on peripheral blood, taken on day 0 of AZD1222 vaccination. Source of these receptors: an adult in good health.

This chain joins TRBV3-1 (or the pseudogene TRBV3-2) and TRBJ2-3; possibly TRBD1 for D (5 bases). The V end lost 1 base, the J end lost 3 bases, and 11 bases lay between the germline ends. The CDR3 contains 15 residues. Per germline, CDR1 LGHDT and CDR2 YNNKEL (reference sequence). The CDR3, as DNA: TGTGCCAGCAGCCAAGCCTTAGGGGTTACAGATACGCAGTATTTT. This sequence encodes CASSQALGVTDTQYF.

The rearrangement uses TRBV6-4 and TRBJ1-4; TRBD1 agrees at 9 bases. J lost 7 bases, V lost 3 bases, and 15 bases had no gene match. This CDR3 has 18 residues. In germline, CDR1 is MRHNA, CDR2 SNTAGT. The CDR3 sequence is CASSDWGTGTLKPEKLFF. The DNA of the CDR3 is TGTGCCAGCAGTGATTGGGGGACAGGGACGTTAAAACCTGAAAAACTGTTTTTT.

CDR3 sequence: CASRSAGLNTGELFF. In nucleotides, the CDR3 is TGTGCCAGCCGATCAGCGGGCCTTAACACCGGGGAGCTGTTTTTT. The chain has TRBV27 and TRBJ2-2; the D gene is possibly TRBD2 (6 bases). The CDR3 has 15 residues. Per germline, CDR1 MNHEY and CDR2 SMNVEV (reference sequence). Between the trimmed V and J ends, which lost 8 bases and 2 bases, there was a span of 15 bases.

The CDR3 nucleotides are TGTGCCAGCAGCTTAGGTAATGAGCAGTTCTTC. This codes for CASSLGNEQFF. V is TRBV7-9 and J is TRBJ2-1, with no clear D. The germline CDR1 and CDR2 sequences are SEHNR and FQNEAQ (reference sequence). Trimming stripped 1 base from V and 7 bases from J, with 2 bases between. The CDR3 has 11 residues.

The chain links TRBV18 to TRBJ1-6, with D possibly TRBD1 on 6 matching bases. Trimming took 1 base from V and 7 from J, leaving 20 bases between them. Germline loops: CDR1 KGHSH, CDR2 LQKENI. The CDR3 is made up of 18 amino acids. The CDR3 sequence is CASSPRRTDSETNSPLHF. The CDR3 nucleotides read TGTGCCAGCTCACCACGCAGGACGGACAGCGAAACGAATTCACCCCTCCACTTT.